These T cell receptor beta chains were read from a single sample in a study of PD-L1 blockade in urothelial cancer. The assay was immunoSEQ multiplex PCR, and TCRdb's table has in-frame clones only and misses some. Altogether about 130,000 clones are present, around 84% being singletons, with the ten largest covering about 2.9%. The sample in question was PBMCs, obtained around atezolizumab (anti-PD-L1) treatment. The source is a man between 45 and 60 years old with urothelial cancer. Each CDR3 is given without its conserved first and last residue. A D gene is named only where the DNA matches it firmly.

ASSLVVAGAPGELF	TRBD2	TRBJ2-2	TRBV11-2
ASSRQGGNTGELF	.	TRBJ2-2	TRBV9
AWSVGGRNGYT	.	TRBJ1-2	TRBV30
ASSTRHTEKLF	.	TRBJ1-4	TRBV19
ASSPPTGTSDSYEQY	TRBD2	TRBJ2-7	TRBV18
ASSLGGTGYNEQF	.	TRBJ2-1	TRBV7-2
ASSLTGGTTEQY	TRBD1	TRBJ2-7	TRBV11-3
ATLGTGGNEQF	TRBD1	TRBJ2-1	TRBV10-3
ASSLRQATYEQY	.	TRBJ2-7	TRBV5-1
ASSPQNTEAF	.	TRBJ1-1	TRBV5-4
ASSLKRGRETQY	.	TRBJ2-5	TRBV7-6
ASSLSVGIGGEATTPKLF	.	TRBJ1-4	TRBV27
ASSLVTGVTEAF	TRBD1	TRBJ1-1	TRBV27
ASSVASVANTGELF	.	TRBJ2-2	TRBV9
ASSRNRGRGGETQY	TRBD1	TRBJ2-5	TRBV18
ASRTGTGPYEQY	TRBD1	TRBJ2-7	TRBV6-1